The 20 T cell receptor beta chains below come from one sample, sequenced in a study of cytomegalovirus exposure and HLA in healthy donors. Vbeta (60) and Jbeta (13) primers were used in the PCR. TCRdb keeps only in-frame clones here, not all; method: immunoSEQ multiplex PCR. The sample has fewer than 90,000 clones; around 75% are singletons. The sample comprised PBMCs. The source of these receptors is a middle-aged woman in good health and CMV-seropositive.

About this clone itself: Germline and junction disagree at one end, which may indicate a read error. The chain employs TRBV7-7 and TRBJ2-5, with D tentatively TRBD2 (7 bases). The CDR3 has 17 residues. Germline lookup yields CDR1 SSHAT and CDR2 FNYEAQ (reference sequence). Written as DNA, the CDR3 is TGTGCTAGCAGCTTAGGAGGCGGGGGCCCGGCCCAAGAGACCCAGTACTTC. This gives the protein CASSLGGGGPAQETQYF.

The V call is TRBV11-2, the J call TRBJ2-7; 7 bases are shared with TRBD2. The CDR3 contains 15 residues. The germline V gene encodes CDR1 SGHAT and CDR2 FQNNGV. The trim removed 5 bases at V and 0 bases at J, leaving 7 bases unmatched. The CDR3, as DNA: TGTGCCAGCAGCAGGGCTAGCGGATTCTCCTACGAGCAGTACTTC. Protein: CASSRASGFSYEQYF.

This clone was counted a few times. The rearrangement joins TRBV7-6 to TRBJ1-2, with TRBD1 matching 7 bases. After removal of 5 bases from V and 1 base from J, the junction contained 13 bases not matched to a gene. In germline, CDR1 is SGHVS, CDR2 FNYEAQ. The CDR3 has 17 residues. CDR3 residues: CASSARQGPPHNYGYTF. CDR3 coding DNA: TGTGCCAGCAGCGCTAGACAGGGTCCTCCTCATAACTATGGCTACACCTTC.

V and J are TRBV6-5 and TRBJ1-1; D perhaps matches TRBD1 (6 bases). V lost 6 bases to trimming and J lost 0 bases, with 11 bases between them. The CDR3 length is 14 residues. Germline CDR1 MNHEY, CDR2 SVGAGI. The CDR3 region has the DNA TGTGCCAGCAGAGGACAGAACATGAACACTGAAGCTTTCTTT. Encoded protein: CASRGQNMNTEAFF.

This clone was counted a few times. The CDR3 loop reads CASSLRLGAEQFF. The CDR3, as DNA: TGTGCCAGCAGCTTACGATTGGGCGCTGAGCAGTTCTTC. The chain uses TRBV7-6 and TRBJ2-1, with no clear D. V was pared by 2 bases and J by 9 bases, with 11 bases between. Germline lookup yields CDR1 SGHVS and CDR2 FNYEAQ. There are 13 residues in the CDR3.

The chain recombines TRBV5-1 with TRBJ2-3, with D possibly TRBD2 on 6 matching bases. The CDR3 length is 13 residues. From germline, CDR1 is SGHRS and CDR2 YFSETQ. V was pared by 4 bases and J by 0 bases, with 6 bases between. The CDR3 bases are TGCGCCAGCAGCGCGGGGAGCACAGATACGCAGTATTTT. It specifies CASSAGSTDTQYF.

The chain employs TRBV7-3 and TRBJ2-1, with 14 bases aligning to TRBD2. The germline V gene has CDR1 SGHTA and CDR2 FQGTGA. J was trimmed by 2 bases and V by 3 bases; bases with no gene match: 0. The CDR3 is 16 residues long. The CDR3 DNA sequence: TGTGCCAGCAGCTTGACTAGCGGGAGGGCCTACAATGAGCAGTTCTTC. It codes for CASSLTSGRAYNEQFF. The whole variable domain, filled in from reference TRBV7-3 and TRBJ2-1, reads GAGVSQTPSNKVTEKGKYVELRCDPISGHTALYWYRQSLGQGPEFLIYFQGTGAADDSGLPNDRFFAVRPEGSVSTLKIQRTERGDSAVYLCASSLTSGRAYNEQFFGPGTRLTVL.

The chain carries TRBV7-9 and TRBJ2-1, with D tentatively TRBD1 (6 bases). V dropped 5 bases and J dropped 0 bases, with 14 bases sitting between them. The CDR3 loop spans 16 amino acids. Germline CDR1 SEHNR, CDR2 FQNEAQ (reference sequence). The CDR3, as DNA: TGTGCCAGCAGCCCGGGACACCTGACCTCCTACAATGAGCAGTTCTTC. Its translation: CASSPGHLTSYNEQFF.

The chain couples TRBV30 to TRBJ1-1; 7 bases fit TRBD1. The V gene end was trimmed by 3 bases and the J gene end by 1 base; junction bases not matched to a gene: 8. Germline CDR1 reads GTSNPN; CDR2 reads SVGIG (reference sequence). This CDR3 has 15 residues. Written as DNA, the CDR3 is TGTGCCTGGAGACAGGGACAGCTGGGGAACACTGAAGCTTTCTTT. It yields the protein CAWRQGQLGNTEAFF.

V gene TRBV5-6 combines with J gene TRBJ2-3; TRBD2 agrees at 7 bases. The germline CDR1 and CDR2 sequences are SGHDT and YYEEEE. V shed 3 bases, J shed 0 bases, and the junction held 1 base outside the gene matches. This CDR3 has 14 amino acids. In DNA form, the CDR3 reads TGTGCCAGCAGCTATAGCGGGAGCACAGATACGCAGTATTTT. The encoded protein is CASSYSGSTDTQYF.

In this sample, this clone turned up once. J is TRBJ1-5 and V is TRBV28; unclear D gene. V was cut by 1 base and J by 0 bases, with 13 bases left in between. This CDR3 has 17 residues. CDR1 MDHEN and CDR2 SYDVKM come from the germline V gene. CDR3 in DNA: TGTGCCAGCAGTTTATCAGGTGCGCCTTATAGCAATCAGCCCCAGCATTTT. This translates into CASSLSGAPYSNQPQHF.

A few counts support this clone. This rearrangement joins TRBV6-1 to TRBJ1-3; D call uncertain. This CDR3 is built from 15 residues. Trimming stripped 2 bases from V and 2 bases from J, with 10 bases between. CDR1 MNHNS and CDR2 SASEGT come from the germline V gene. The CDR3 loop reads CASSESGTPGNTIYF. The DNA of the CDR3 is TGTGCCAGCAGTGAATCCGGTACCCCTGGAAACACCATATATTTT.

The chain is built from TRBV7-6 and TRBJ2-7; 8 bases are a match to TRBD1. This CDR3 has 14 amino acids. J lost 2 bases, V lost 4 bases, and 4 bases had no gene match. Per germline, CDR1 SGHVS and CDR2 FNYEAQ. CDR3 sequence (DNA): TGTGCCAGCAGCTCCGGGACAGGCCCCTACGAGCAGTACTTC. Encoded protein: CASSSGTGPYEQYF.

A single count supports this clone. The chain recombines TRBV7-9 with TRBJ1-3; tentative D call: TRBD1 (5 bases). The V end was cut by 2 bases, the J end by 8 bases, with 13 bases between. The CDR3 length is 14 residues. CDR1 and CDR2 (germline): SEHNR, FQNEAQ (reference sequence). The CDR3: CASSLLIREDTIYF. The CDR3 DNA follows: TGTGCCAGCAGCTTATTAATCAGGGAGGACACCATATATTTT.

The chain carries TRBV19 and TRBJ1-2; the D gene is possibly TRBD1 (5 bases). Germline assignment: CDR1 LNHDA and CDR2 SQIVND (reference sequence). The CDR3 extends over 13 amino acids. V shed 7 bases and J shed 4 bases, with 13 bases lying between them. CDR3 amino acids: CASKAGAAYGYTF. The CDR3, as DNA: TGTGCCAGTAAAGCTGGGGCAGCCTATGGCTACACCTTC. Full variable domain (missing parts from reference TRBV19 and TRBJ1-2): DGGITQSPKYLFRKEGQNVTLSCEQNLNHDAMYWYRQDPGQGLRLIYYSQIVNDFQKGDIAEGYSVSREKKESFPLTVTSAQKNPTAFYLCASKAGAAYGYTFGSGTRLTVV.

V and J are TRBV19 and TRBJ1-1; possible D gene TRBD1, 6 bases. The CDR3 has 12 amino acids. Germline CDR1 LNHDA, CDR2 SQIVND (reference sequence). Between the trimmed V and J ends, which lost 7 bases and 4 bases, there was a span of 10 bases. The CDR3 here is CASTLGGTEAFF. The CDR3 DNA sequence: TGTGCCAGTACCTTAGGGGGCACTGAAGCTTTCTTT. Full variable domain (remainder filled in from reference TRBV19 and TRBJ1-1): DGGITQSPKYLFRKEGQNVTLSCEQNLNHDAMYWYRQDPGQGLRLIYYSQIVNDFQKGDIAEGYSVSREKKESFPLTVTSAQKNPTAFYLCASTLGGTEAFFGQGTRLTVV.

The chain carries TRBV30 and TRBJ2-7, with TRBD1 matching 10 bases. Germline CDR1 GTSNPN, CDR2 SVGIG (reference sequence). This CDR3 is 13 amino acids long. V gave up 0 bases and J gave up 7 bases; unmatched junction bases: 3. Here the CDR3 reads CAWSVTGGREQYF. The DNA of the CDR3 is TGTGCCTGGAGTGTGACAGGGGGCCGGGAGCAGTACTTC.

The chain employs TRBV5-5 and TRBJ1-4; a possible D gene is TRBD1 (5 bases). This CDR3 is built from 14 residues. The V end lost 6 bases, the J end lost 6 bases, and 15 bases lay between the germline ends. From germline, CDR1 is SGHKS and CDR2 YYEKEE (reference sequence). CDR3 sequence reads: CASTIRGLDEKLFF. The CDR3 DNA sequence: TGTGCCAGCACTATTAGGGGTTTGGATGAAAAACTGTTTTTT.

This chain uses TRBV19 with TRBJ1-2, with 8 bases identical to TRBD1. Germline V CDR1 and CDR2: LNHDA, SQIVND (reference sequence). There are 15 residues in the CDR3. Trimming at V came to 6 bases and at J to 3 bases, leaving 9 bases not matched to a gene. The CDR3 region is CASRLVGTGDYGYTF. The CDR3 coding sequence is TGTGCCAGTAGACTAGTCGGGACAGGTGACTATGGCTACACCTTC.

V and J are TRBV4-2 and TRBJ2-7; TRBD1 is a possible D gene (5 bases). The V gene lost 1 base and the J gene lost 0 bases, with 10 bases spanning the gap. Germline CDR1 reads LGHNA; CDR2 reads YNFKEQ. This CDR3 is built from 15 residues. The CDR3 reads CASSQGAGSSYEQYF. The CDR3 DNA sequence: TGTGCCAGCAGCCAAGGGGCAGGGTCCTCCTACGAGCAGTACTTC.